This T cell receptor (beta chain) was sequenced for a study of T-cell reconstitution after alpha-beta-depleted transplantation in children. During its preparation, the TCRbeta library received unique molecular identifiers. MiXCR was run by TCRdb on the PCR reads, yielding one entry per CDR3 protein. Here the sample spans approximately 110,000 distinct CDR3 sequences, about 9.4% being singletons. This clonotype has a handful of counts. Its antigen is undetermined. Study outcomes and limitations: A year post-transplant, T-cell counts and diversity derived mostly from newly produced T cells. For some patients, TCRbeta diversity was high at day 60 because of recipient T cells and thymic progenitors that survived. The origin of alpha-beta T cells about two months after transplant was reportedly several hundred expanded graft clones.

Between the trimmed V and J ends, which lost 1 base and 5 bases, there was a span of 3 bases. Germline V gives CDR1 SGHDT, CDR2 YYEEEE. The length of the CDR3 is 11 residues. The receptor was derived from a boy aged 2-15 years with acute lymphoblastic leukemia, due to receive a stem cell transplant. The chain links TRBV5-6 to TRBJ1-2, with D hard to call. Sequenced here: PBMCs, sampled before TCRalphabeta/CD19-depleted stem cell transplant. CDR3 sequence (DNA): TGTGCCAGCAGCTTGATATATGGCTACACCTTC. It is translated as CASSLIYGYTF.